The T cell receptor (beta chain) under discussion was sequenced for a study of blood T cell repertoires in COVID-19. Study as a whole: COVID-19 samples from acute and convalescent phases originated in the United States, Italy and Spain. Nucleic acid was either cDNA or gDNA, and it came from T cells, B-cell-depleted T cells, or PBMCs.

In the study's own analysis: Cell counts per sample came from amplifying reference gene primers. Clones were read by immunoSEQ multiplex PCR, and TCRdb kept only the in-frame ones, dropping some. From that table come the V and J calls and clone size; the DNA was used to work out D and trimming. The sample carries hundreds of thousands of clones, 75% to 90% recorded once. The ends were cut back, 5 bases at V and 8 bases at J, with 12 bases in the middle. The CDR3 covers 13 residues. The receptor was isolated from a woman aged 30 to 39 with active or convalescent COVID-19. The sequencing input was peripheral blood. The rearrangement uses TRBV12-3 or TRBV12-4 and TRBJ2-2; D is unclear. CDR3 nucleotide sequence: TGTGCCAGCAGTCCCCTCCTCCGGGGGGAGCTGTTTTTT. As protein: CASSPLLRGELFF.